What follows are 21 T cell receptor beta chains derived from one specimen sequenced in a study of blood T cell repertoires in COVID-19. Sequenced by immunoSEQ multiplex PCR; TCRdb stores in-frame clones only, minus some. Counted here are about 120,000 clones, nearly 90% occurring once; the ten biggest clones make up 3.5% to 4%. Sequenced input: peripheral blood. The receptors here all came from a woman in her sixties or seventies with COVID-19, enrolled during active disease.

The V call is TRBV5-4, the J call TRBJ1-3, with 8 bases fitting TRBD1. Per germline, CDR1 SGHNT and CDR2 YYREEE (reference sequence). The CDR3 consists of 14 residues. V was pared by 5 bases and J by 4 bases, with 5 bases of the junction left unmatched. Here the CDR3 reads CASRKQGGGNTIYF. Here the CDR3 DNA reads TGTGCCAGCAGGAAACAGGGGGGAGGAAACACCATATATTTT. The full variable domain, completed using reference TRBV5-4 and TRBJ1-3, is ETGVTQSPTHLIKTRGQQVTLRCSSQSGHNTVSWYQQALGQGPQFIFQYYREEENGRGNFPPRFSGLQFPNYSSELNVNALELDDSALYLCASRKQGGGNTIYFGEGSWLTVV.

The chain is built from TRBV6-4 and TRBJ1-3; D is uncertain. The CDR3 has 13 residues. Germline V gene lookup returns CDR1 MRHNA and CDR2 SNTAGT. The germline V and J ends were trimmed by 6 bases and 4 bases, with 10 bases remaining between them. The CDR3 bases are TGTGCCAGCAGCTCCTCTGCGGGAAACACCATATATTTT. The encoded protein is CASSSSAGNTIYF.

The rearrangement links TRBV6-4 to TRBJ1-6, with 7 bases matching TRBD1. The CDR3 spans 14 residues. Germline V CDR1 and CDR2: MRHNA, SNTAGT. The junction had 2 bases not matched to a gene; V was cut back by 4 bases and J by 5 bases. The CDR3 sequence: CASSGGTDNSPLHF. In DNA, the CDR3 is TGTGCCAGCAGTGGGGGGACAGATAATTCACCCCTCCACTTT.

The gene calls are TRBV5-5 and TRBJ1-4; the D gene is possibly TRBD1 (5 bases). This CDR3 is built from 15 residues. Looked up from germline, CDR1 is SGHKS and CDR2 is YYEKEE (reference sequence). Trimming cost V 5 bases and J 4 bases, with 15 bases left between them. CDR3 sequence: CASSLSGFYNEKLFF. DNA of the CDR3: TGTGCCAGCAGTCTTTCAGGGTTTTATAATGAAAAACTGTTTTTT.

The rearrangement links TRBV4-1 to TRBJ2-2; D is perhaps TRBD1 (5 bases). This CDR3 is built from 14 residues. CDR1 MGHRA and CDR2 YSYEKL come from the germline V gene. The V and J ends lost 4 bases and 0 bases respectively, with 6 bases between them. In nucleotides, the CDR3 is TGCGCCAGCAGCCGGGGCGCGAACACCGGGGAGCTGTTTTTT. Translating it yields CASSRGANTGELFF.

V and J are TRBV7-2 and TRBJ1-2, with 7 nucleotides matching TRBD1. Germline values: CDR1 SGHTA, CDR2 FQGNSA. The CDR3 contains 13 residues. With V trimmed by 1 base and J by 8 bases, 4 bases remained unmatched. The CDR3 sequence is CASSLVQGEGYTF. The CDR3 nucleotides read TGTGCCAGCAGCTTAGTTCAGGGGGAGGGCTACACCTTC.

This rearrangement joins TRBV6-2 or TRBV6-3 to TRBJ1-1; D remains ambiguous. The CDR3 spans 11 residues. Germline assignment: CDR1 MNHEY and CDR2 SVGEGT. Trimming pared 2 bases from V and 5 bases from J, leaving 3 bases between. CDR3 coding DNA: TGTGCCAGCAGTTACCCAACTGAAGCTTTCTTT. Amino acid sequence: CASSYPTEAFF.

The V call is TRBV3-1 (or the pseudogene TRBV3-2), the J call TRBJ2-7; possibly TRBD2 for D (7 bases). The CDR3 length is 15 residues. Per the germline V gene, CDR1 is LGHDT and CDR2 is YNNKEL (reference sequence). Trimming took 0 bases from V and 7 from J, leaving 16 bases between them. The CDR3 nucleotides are TGTGCCAGCAGCCAAGACGGGGGGCCCGTGGAAGAGCAGTACTTC. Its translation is CASSQDGGPVEEQYF.

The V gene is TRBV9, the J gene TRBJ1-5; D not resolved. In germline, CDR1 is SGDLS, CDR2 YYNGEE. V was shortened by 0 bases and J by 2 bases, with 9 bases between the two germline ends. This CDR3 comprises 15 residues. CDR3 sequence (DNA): TGTGCCAGCAGCGTAGGGGCCGGGGGCAATCAGCCCCAGCATTTT. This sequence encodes CASSVGAGGNQPQHF.

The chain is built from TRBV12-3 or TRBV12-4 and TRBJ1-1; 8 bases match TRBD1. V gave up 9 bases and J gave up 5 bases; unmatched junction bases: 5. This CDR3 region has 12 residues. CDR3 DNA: TGTGCCAGTAGACAGGGGCTGACTGAAGCTTTCTTT. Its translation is CASRQGLTEAFF.

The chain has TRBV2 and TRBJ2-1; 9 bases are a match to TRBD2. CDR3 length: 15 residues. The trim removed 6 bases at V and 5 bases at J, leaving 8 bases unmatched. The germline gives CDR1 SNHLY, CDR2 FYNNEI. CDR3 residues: CASRSGAGGDNEQFF. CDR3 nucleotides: TGTGCCAGCAGAAGTGGGGCGGGGGGGGACAATGAGCAGTTCTTC.

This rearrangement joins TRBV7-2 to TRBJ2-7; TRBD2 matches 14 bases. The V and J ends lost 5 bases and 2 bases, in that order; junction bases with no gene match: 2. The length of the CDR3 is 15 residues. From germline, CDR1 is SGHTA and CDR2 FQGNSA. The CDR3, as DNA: TGTGCCAGCAGCGGGACTAGCGGGGGACCCTACGAGCAGTACTTC. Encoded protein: CASSGTSGGPYEQYF.

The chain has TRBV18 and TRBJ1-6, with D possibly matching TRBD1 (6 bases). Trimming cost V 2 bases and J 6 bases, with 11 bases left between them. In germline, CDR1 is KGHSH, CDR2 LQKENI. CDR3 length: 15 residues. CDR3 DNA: TGTGCCAGCTCACCAGGGGCAGGGGCTAATTCACCCCTCCACTTT. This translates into CASSPGAGANSPLHF.

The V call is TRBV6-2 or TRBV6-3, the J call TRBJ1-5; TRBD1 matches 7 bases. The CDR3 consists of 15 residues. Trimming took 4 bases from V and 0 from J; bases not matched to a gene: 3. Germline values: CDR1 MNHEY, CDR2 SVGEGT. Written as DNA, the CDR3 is TGTGCCAGCAGTTGGGGACAGACTAGCAATCAGCCCCAGCATTTT. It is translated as CASSWGQTSNQPQHF.

This chain's CDR3 is CASSLGTSSGNTIYF. CDR3 coding DNA: TGCGCCAGCAGCTTGGGCACCAGCTCTGGAAACACCATATATTTT. This sequence joins TRBV5-1 and TRBJ1-3, with D unresolved. The CDR3 is 15 residues long. V was pared by 0 bases and J by 0 bases, with 7 bases between. Germline CDR1 is SGHRS and CDR2 is YFSETQ.

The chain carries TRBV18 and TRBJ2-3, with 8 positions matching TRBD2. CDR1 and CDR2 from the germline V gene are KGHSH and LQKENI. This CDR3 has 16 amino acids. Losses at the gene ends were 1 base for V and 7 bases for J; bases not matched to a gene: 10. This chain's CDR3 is CASSPRAGSGGNTQYF. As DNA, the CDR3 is TGTGCCAGCTCACCACGAGCCGGGAGCGGGGGAAATACGCAGTATTTT. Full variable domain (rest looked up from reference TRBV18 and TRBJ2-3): NAGVMQNPRHLVRRRGQEARLRCSPMKGHSHVYWYRQLPEEGLKFMVYLQKENIIDESGMPKERFSAEFPKEGPSILRIQQVVRGDSAAYFCASSPRAGSGGNTQYFGPGTRLTVL.

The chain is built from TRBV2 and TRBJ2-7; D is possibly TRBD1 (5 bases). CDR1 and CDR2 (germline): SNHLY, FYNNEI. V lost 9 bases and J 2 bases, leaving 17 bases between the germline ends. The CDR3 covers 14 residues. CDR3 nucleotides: TGTGCCAGTGCCGGCATTGGGGCGGCCTACGAGCAGTACTTC. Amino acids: CASAGIGAAYEQYF.

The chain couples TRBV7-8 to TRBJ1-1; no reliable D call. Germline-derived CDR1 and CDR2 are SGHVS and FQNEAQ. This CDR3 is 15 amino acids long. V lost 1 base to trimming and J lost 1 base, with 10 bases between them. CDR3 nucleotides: TGTGCCAGCAGCTTAGACGTGCGCAAGAACACTGAAGCTTTCTTT. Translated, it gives CASSLDVRKNTEAFF.

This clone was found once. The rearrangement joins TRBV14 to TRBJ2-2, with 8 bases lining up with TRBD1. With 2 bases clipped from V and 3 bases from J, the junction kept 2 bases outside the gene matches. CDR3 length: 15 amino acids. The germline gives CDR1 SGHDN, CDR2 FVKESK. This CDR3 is CASSQQGAYTGELFF. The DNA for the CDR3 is TGTGCCAGCAGCCAACAGGGGGCGTACACCGGGGAGCTGTTTTTT. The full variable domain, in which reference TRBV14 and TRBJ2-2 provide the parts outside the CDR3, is EAGVTQFPSHSVIEKGQTVTLRCDPISGHDNLYWYRRVMGKEIKFLLHFVKESKQDESGMPNNRFLAERTGGTYSTLKVQPAELEDSGVYFCASSQQGAYTGELFFGEGSRLTVL.

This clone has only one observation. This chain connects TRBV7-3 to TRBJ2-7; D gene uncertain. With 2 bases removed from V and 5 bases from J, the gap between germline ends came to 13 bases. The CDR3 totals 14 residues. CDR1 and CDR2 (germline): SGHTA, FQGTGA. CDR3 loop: CASSLALASDEQYF. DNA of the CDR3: TGTGCCAGCAGCTTAGCCTTAGCCTCAGACGAGCAGTACTTC.

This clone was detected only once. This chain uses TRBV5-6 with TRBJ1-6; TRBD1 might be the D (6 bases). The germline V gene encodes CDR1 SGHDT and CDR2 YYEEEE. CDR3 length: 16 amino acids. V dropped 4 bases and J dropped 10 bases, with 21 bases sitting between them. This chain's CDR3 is CASSPPTQGRRSPLHF. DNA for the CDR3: TGTGCCAGCAGCCCCCCCACCCAGGGGCGGCGGTCACCCCTCCACTTT.